The next 20 T cell receptor beta chains were all read from a single sample in a study of cytotoxic CD8 clonotypes in ibrutinib-treated CLL. Data came from immunoSEQ multiplex PCR; TCRdb stores just in-frame clones and leaves some out. The repertoire holds some 290,000 clones, around four fifths seen once, with roughly 6.3% in the top ten. The specimen was PBMCs, collected before ibrutinib treatment. The receptors were sampled from a human donor with chronic lymphocytic leukemia.

This chain links TRBV27 with TRBJ2-2, with TRBD1 identical over 8 bases. V was pared by 3 bases and J by 1 base, with 4 bases of the junction left unmatched. This CDR3 spans 16 amino acids. Germline loops: CDR1 MNHEY, CDR2 SMNVEV (reference sequence). CDR3 amino acids: CASSFPGTGNTGELFF. As DNA, the CDR3 is TGTGCCAGCAGTTTCCCCGGGACAGGGAACACCGGGGAGCTGTTTTTT.

The V call is TRBV2, the J call TRBJ1-4; the D gene is possibly TRBD1 (5 bases). CDR1 is SNHLY, CDR2 FYNNEI, per germline. The V gene lost 1 base and the J gene lost 10 bases, with 19 bases spanning the gap. This CDR3 region has 16 residues. DNA for the CDR3: TGTGCCAGCAGTGAAGGAGAAGGACCGGGGGGGGGAAAACTGTTTTTT. Translation gives CASSEGEGPGGGKLFF.

This clone was picked up one time. The chain joins TRBV5-5 to TRBJ1-2; TRBD1 matches 8 bases. The CDR3 runs 13 residues. The ends lost 4 bases at V and 10 bases at J; junction bases unmatched: 9. CDR1 is SGHKS, CDR2 YYEKEE, per germline (reference sequence). Here the CDR3 reads CASSQDRALDYTF. The CDR3 DNA follows: TGTGCCAGCAGCCAGGACAGGGCGCTAGACTACACCTTC.

The sample holds one count of this clone. This chain joins TRBV30 and TRBJ2-7; 14 bases fit TRBD2. V shed 5 bases and J 3 bases; nucleotides not matched to a gene: 6. CDR3 length equals 15 residues. Germline V gene data show CDR1 as GTSNPN and CDR2 as SVGIG (reference sequence). The CDR3 coding sequence is TGTGCCTGGTCTCGAGGGACTAGCGGGAGCTACGAGCAGTACTTC. This codes for CAWSRGTSGSYEQYF.

The J gene is TRBJ2-1, the V gene TRBV7-9; D uncertain. There are 13 residues in the CDR3. V lost 3 bases, J lost 4 bases, and 7 bases lay in between. From germline, CDR1 is SEHNR and CDR2 FQNEAQ (reference sequence). The DNA for the CDR3 is TGTGCCAGCAGCTTCTTCCAATACAATGAGCAGTTCTTC. Protein product: CASSFFQYNEQFF.

This chain joins TRBV6-1 and TRBJ1-3, with D possibly matching TRBD1 (6 bases). The CDR3 runs to 15 residues. The V end lost 6 bases, the J end lost 0 bases, and 12 bases lay between the germline ends. Per germline, CDR1 MNHNS and CDR2 SASEGT. CDR3 region: CASRQGLHSGNTIYF. CDR3 nucleotide sequence: TGTGCCAGCAGACAGGGACTGCACTCTGGAAACACCATATATTTT.

The gene calls are TRBV29-1 and TRBJ2-7, with 11 bases aligning to TRBD1. Trimming cost V 4 bases and J 5 bases; bases outside gene matches: 7. The CDR3 consists of 14 residues. Germline CDR1 SQVTM, CDR2 ANQGSEA. CDR3 loop: CSVGTGGGGDEQYF. The CDR3 coding sequence is TGCAGCGTTGGGACAGGGGGCGGAGGGGACGAGCAGTACTTC.

The gene calls are TRBV27 and TRBJ2-1; tentative D call: TRBD2 (5 bases). CDR1 and CDR2 from the germline V gene are MNHEY and SMNVEV (reference sequence). V lost 6 bases, J lost 8 bases, and 8 bases lay in between. The length of the CDR3 is 11 residues. Here the CDR3 reads CASRKGDEQFF. The CDR3 bases are TGTGCCAGCAGAAAGGGAGATGAGCAGTTCTTC.

A single count supports this clone. The chain links TRBV29-1 to TRBJ2-1, with 10 bases lining up with TRBD2. CDR3 length equals 14 residues. CDR1 is SQVTM, CDR2 ANQGSEA, per germline. V lost 2 bases to trimming and J lost 6 bases; unmatched junction nucleotides: 4. The CDR3 loop is CSVETSGKPNEQFF. The CDR3 DNA sequence: TGCAGCGTTGAAACTAGCGGGAAGCCCAATGAGCAGTTCTTC.

The gene calls are TRBV27 and TRBJ1-5, with D maybe TRBD1 (5 bases). CDR1 and CDR2 (germline): MNHEY, SMNVEV (reference sequence). With 6 bases removed from V and 4 bases from J, the gap between germline ends came to 16 bases. The CDR3 consists of 15 residues. This chain's CDR3 is CASRSGHSGNQPQHF. CDR3 bases: TGTGCCAGCAGGTCAGGGCATAGCGGAAATCAGCCCCAGCATTTT.

V is TRBV29-1 and J is TRBJ2-1, with 8 positions matching TRBD2. The germline V gene encodes CDR1 SQVTM and CDR2 ANQGSEA. This CDR3 is built from 20 residues. Trimming cost V 5 bases and J 2 bases; bases outside gene matches: 23. For the CDR3, the DNA is TGCAGCGTTCTCGACATTAGGGGTAGCGGGGCCTCAGTGGCCTACAATGAGCAGTTCTTC. Its translation is CSVLDIRGSGASVAYNEQFF.

V is TRBV6-5 and J is TRBJ1-3; D is ambiguous. V was shortened by 2 bases and J by 0 bases, with 11 bases between the two germline ends. CDR3 length: 16 residues. From germline, CDR1 is MNHEY and CDR2 SVGAGI. The CDR3 nucleotides are TGTGCCAGCAGTTACAGCAGACTGATCTCTGGAAACACCATATATTTT. Its translation: CASSYSRLISGNTIYF.

The chain is built from TRBV18 and TRBJ2-1; 9 bases are shared with TRBD2. J was trimmed by 6 bases and V by 1 base; bases with no gene match: 1. The CDR3 is 14 residues long. Per the germline V gene, CDR1 is KGHSH and CDR2 is LQKENI. The chain's CDR3 is CASSPLREGNEQFF. Here the CDR3 DNA reads TGTGCCAGCTCACCACTGCGGGAGGGCAATGAGCAGTTCTTC.

This clone was counted a few times. The rearrangement joins TRBV11-2 to TRBJ2-1, with D tentatively TRBD2 (5 bases). The CDR3 sequence is 14 residues long. Germline V gene data show CDR1 as SGHAT and CDR2 as FQNNGV. V was pared by 1 base and J by 6 bases, with 10 bases between. The CDR3 reads CASSLGHEGNEQFF. The CDR3 DNA follows: TGTGCCAGCAGCTTAGGACATGAGGGCAATGAGCAGTTCTTC.

The chain couples TRBV7-8 to TRBJ2-7; perhaps TRBD2 as D (5 bases). V gave up 5 bases and J gave up 3 bases, with 14 bases separating them. This CDR3 comprises 14 residues. Germline V CDR1 and CDR2: SGHVS, FQNEAQ. CDR3: CASSLLRGNYEQYF. For the CDR3, the DNA is TGTGCCAGCAGCCTTTTGAGAGGGAACTACGAGCAGTACTTC.

The chain has TRBV18 and TRBJ1-4; 7 bases map to TRBD1. The V segment lost 3 bases and the J segment 8 bases; nucleotides outside the gene matches: 9. Germline V lookup: CDR1 KGHSH, CDR2 LQKENI. This CDR3 contains 15 residues. The CDR3 protein is CASSPQGGLGEKLFF. The CDR3 coding sequence is TGTGCCAGCTCACCCCAGGGGGGGCTGGGCGAAAAACTGTTTTTT.

The table lists this clone with a count of one. The V gene is TRBV14, the J gene TRBJ2-7, with TRBD2 matching over 11 bases. V shed 3 bases, J shed 3 bases, and the junction held 7 bases outside the gene matches. The germline V gene encodes CDR1 SGHDN and CDR2 FVKESK. The CDR3 is 16 residues long. As DNA, the CDR3 is TGTGCCAGCAGCCATCTAACTAGCGGGAGAATCTACGAGCAGTACTTC. This encodes CASSHLTSGRIYEQYF.

The chain recombines TRBV5-1 with TRBJ2-2; D is uncertain. V lost 2 bases, J lost 4 bases, and 9 bases lay in between. The germline V gene has CDR1 SGHRS and CDR2 YFSETQ. The CDR3 totals 14 residues. In DNA, the CDR3 is TGCGCCAGCAGCTTCTCCATCCTCACCGGGGAGCTGTTTTTT. This translates into CASSFSILTGELFF.

CDR3 residues: CSVEGGRNTGELFF. The CDR3 coding sequence is TGCAGCGTTGAAGGCGGGAGGAACACCGGGGAGCTGTTTTTT. The chain uses TRBV29-1 and TRBJ2-2, with 7 bases that match TRBD2. This CDR3 has 14 residues. Germline V gives CDR1 SQVTM, CDR2 ANQGSEA. V dropped 1 base and J dropped 1; count of bases not matched to a gene: 0.

Judged by abundance, this clone is medium-sized. This chain links TRBV28 with TRBJ2-5; 8 bases are shared with TRBD1. The CDR3 has 15 amino acids. With 3 bases clipped from V and 5 bases from J, the junction kept 8 bases outside the gene matches. Germline V gives CDR1 MDHEN, CDR2 SYDVKM. In DNA form, the CDR3 reads TGTGCCAGCAGTTTGGAGCAGGGGGCAGGGGAGACCCAGTACTTC. This encodes CASSLEQGAGETQYF.